These T cell receptor beta chains were read from a single sample in a study of blood T cell repertoires in COVID-19. Produced via immunoSEQ multiplex PCR; TCRdb's table is partial and in-frame only. The table shows tens of thousands of clones, with roughly four fifths occurring only once. Sequencing input: peripheral blood. The receptors stem from a man older than 75 with COVID-19, enrolled during active disease. CDR3s include the opening cysteine and the closing phenylalanine or tryptophan. The order of the fields is CDR3 DNA, CDR3 protein, D gene, V gene, J gene. The D gene is left open where the match is weak.

DNA: TGCGCCAGCAGCTCTTTGATAAGCCCGAACACTGAAGCTTTCTTT
CDR3: CASSSLISPNTEAFF
D: NA
V: TRBV5-1
J: TRBJ1-1

DNA: TGTGCCAGCAGCAAAGGGACAGGGAGGGGAACAGATACGCAGTATTTT
CDR3: CASSKGTGRGTDTQYF
D: TRBD1
V: TRBV9
J: TRBJ2-3

DNA: TGTGCCAGCAGCTTGACAGGGGGCGAGCAGTACTTC
CDR3: CASSLTGGEQYF
D: TRBD1
V: TRBV5-4
J: TRBJ2-7

DNA: TGTGCCAGCTCTCAATATGGAGATGGCGCGCCTAACTATGGCTACACCTTC
CDR3: CASSQYGDGAPNYGYTF
D: NA
V: TRBV18
J: TRBJ1-2

DNA: TGTGCCAGCCATCCGCCGGGACAGGGAAACGAGCAGTACTTC
CDR3: CASHPPGQGNEQYF
D: TRBD1
V: TRBV28
J: TRBJ2-7

DNA: TGTGCCAGCAGCCCAAGACTAGCGGGAAGCACAGATACGCAGTATTTT
CDR3: CASSPRLAGSTDTQYF
D: TRBD2
V: TRBV9
J: TRBJ2-3

DNA: TGTGCCAGCAGACCTAGCGGGGGGGCTAGAGATACGCAGTATTTT
CDR3: CASRPSGGARDTQYF
D: TRBD2
V: TRBV7-2
J: TRBJ2-3

DNA: TGTGCCAGCAGTTACTGGACAGGCTCCTACGAGCAGTACTTC
CDR3: CASSYWTGSYEQYF
D: TRBD1
V: TRBV6-2/TRBV6-3
J: TRBJ2-7

DNA: TGTGCCAGCAGCTCGACAGGAGTGCAAGAGACCCAGTACTTC
CDR3: CASSSTGVQETQYF
D: NA
V: TRBV5-4
J: TRBJ2-5

DNA: TGTGCCAGTAGTCCATTTAACAGGGATTCTAATGAAAAACTGTTTTTT
CDR3: CASSPFNRDSNEKLFF
D: NA
V: TRBV19
J: TRBJ1-4